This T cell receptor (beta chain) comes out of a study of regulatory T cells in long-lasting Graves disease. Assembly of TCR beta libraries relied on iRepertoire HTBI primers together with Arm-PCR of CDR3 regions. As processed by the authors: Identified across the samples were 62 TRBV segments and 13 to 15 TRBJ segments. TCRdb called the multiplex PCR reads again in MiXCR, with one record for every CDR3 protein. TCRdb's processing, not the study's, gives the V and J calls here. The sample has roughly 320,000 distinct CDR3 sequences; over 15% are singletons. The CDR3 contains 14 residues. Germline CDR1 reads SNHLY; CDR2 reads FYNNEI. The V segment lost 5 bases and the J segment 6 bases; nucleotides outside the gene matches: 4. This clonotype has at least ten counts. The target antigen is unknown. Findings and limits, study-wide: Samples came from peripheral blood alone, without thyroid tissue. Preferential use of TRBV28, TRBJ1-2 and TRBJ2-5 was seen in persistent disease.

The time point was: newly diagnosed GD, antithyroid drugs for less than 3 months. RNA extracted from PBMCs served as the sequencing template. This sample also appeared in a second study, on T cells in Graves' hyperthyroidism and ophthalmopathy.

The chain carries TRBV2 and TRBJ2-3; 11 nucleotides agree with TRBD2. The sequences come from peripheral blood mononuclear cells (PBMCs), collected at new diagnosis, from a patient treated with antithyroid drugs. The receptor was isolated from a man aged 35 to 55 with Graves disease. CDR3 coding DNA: TGTGCCAGCAGTTTGGCTAGCGGGGGGGATACGCAGTATTTT. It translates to CASSLASGGDTQYF.